Listed here are 19 T cell receptor beta chains from one sample, sequenced in a study of Ad26.COV2.S vaccination and SARS-CoV-2 variants. The data were produced by immunoSEQ multiplex PCR, yet TCRdb's version contains in-frame clones alone and is incomplete. The sample includes about 180,000 clones, around 85% of them seen just once. Source: peripheral blood, taken after recovery from COVID-19. These receptor sequences come from a human donor who had recovered from COVID-19.

This chain joins TRBV5-1 and TRBJ2-7; TRBD2 might be the D (6 bases). V was trimmed by 4 bases and J by 7 bases, leaving 15 bases between them. The CDR3 extends over 13 amino acids. In germline, CDR1 is SGHRS, CDR2 YFSETQ. CDR3 protein: CASSPVGGREQYF. The CDR3 nucleotides are TGCGCCAGCAGCCCGGTCGGGGGTAGGGAGCAGTACTTC. Combining the CDR3 with reference TRBV5-1 and TRBJ2-7 gives the whole variable domain KAGVTQTPRYLIKTRGQQVTLSCSPISGHRSVSWYQQTPGQGLQFLFEYFSETQRNKGNFPGRFSGRQFSNSRSEMNVSTLELGDSALYLCASSPVGGREQYFGPGTRLTVT.

V usage is TRBV6-6 and J usage is TRBJ1-5; 12 nucleotides align to TRBD1. Per germline, CDR1 MNHNY and CDR2 SVGAGI (reference sequence). This CDR3 contains 17 residues. V shed 5 bases, J shed 6 bases, and the junction held 11 bases outside the gene matches. The CDR3, as DNA: TGTGCCAGCAGTCAACCGGGACAGGGGGCGCGGAGTCAGCCCCAGCATTTT. It is translated as CASSQPGQGARSQPQHF.

V is TRBV20-1 and J is TRBJ1-2; D is ambiguous. Trimming removed 3 bases at V and 0 bases at J, with 11 bases between. This CDR3 contains 14 residues. The V gene's germline CDR1 is DFQATT and CDR2 SNEGSKA (reference sequence). The CDR3 DNA reads as TGCAGTGCTAGTCCTGGTGGGGCTAACTATGGCTACACCTTC. Its protein product is CSASPGGANYGYTF.

V is TRBV2 and J is TRBJ1-2; D perhaps matches TRBD1 (6 bases). CDR1 is SNHLY and CDR2 is FYNNEI in the germline V gene. This CDR3 has 13 amino acids. V was shortened by 6 bases and J by 5 bases, with 13 bases between the two germline ends. CDR3 loop: CASSAPGHYGYTF. The CDR3 region has the DNA TGTGCCAGCAGCGCACCGGGACATTATGGCTACACCTTC.

The chain carries TRBV5-1 and TRBJ1-4, with 7 bases that match TRBD1. The CDR3 contains 16 residues. After removal of 4 bases from V and 4 bases from J, the junction contained 10 bases not matched to a gene. Germline CDR1 SGHRS, CDR2 YFSETQ. The CDR3 here is CASSAGTAGINEKLFF. CDR3 in DNA: TGCGCCAGCAGCGCCGGGACAGCGGGCATTAATGAAAAACTGTTTTTT.

The V call is TRBV5-1, the J call TRBJ2-1, with unresolved D. The germline V gene has CDR1 SGHRS and CDR2 YFSETQ. The CDR3 covers 13 residues. Deletions cut 4 bases from V and 4 bases from J, with 9 bases between. As DNA, the CDR3 is TGCGCCAGCAGCCCCGGTGGTTACAATGAGCAGTTCTTC. Translating gives CASSPGGYNEQFF. The complete variable domain, with remaining parts taken from reference TRBV5-1 and TRBJ2-1, reads KAGVTQTPRYLIKTRGQQVTLSCSPISGHRSVSWYQQTPGQGLQFLFEYFSETQRNKGNFPGRFSGRQFSNSRSEMNVSTLELGDSALYLCASSPGGYNEQFFGPGTRLTVL.

This chain links TRBV5-5 with TRBJ1-1; TRBD1 matches at 8 bases. Germline CDR1 reads SGHKS; CDR2 reads YYEKEE (reference sequence). CDR3 length: 14 amino acids. V lost 6 bases, J lost 3 bases, and 7 bases stayed unmatched. The CDR3 DNA reads as TGTGCCAGCACCCGCGACAGGGGACACACTGAAGCTTTCTTT. Translated, it gives CASTRDRGHTEAFF.

On this clone: A read error may be the cause here, since a much bigger clone is one base away. DNA of the CDR3: TGTGCCAGCAGCTTTCCGACAGGGGGCTACGAGCAGTACTTC. Encoded protein: CASSFPTGGYEQYF. V is TRBV7-2 and J is TRBJ2-7; 9 bases agree with TRBD1. Per germline, CDR1 SGHTA and CDR2 FQGNSA. The V gene end was trimmed by 3 bases and the J gene end by 3 bases; junction bases not matched to a gene: 3. This CDR3 has 14 amino acids.

The chain uses TRBV5-6 and TRBJ2-3; maybe TRBD2 (5 bases). The CDR3 is made up of 14 amino acids. Trimming stripped 4 bases from V and 7 bases from J, with 16 bases between. Per the germline V gene, CDR1 is SGHDT and CDR2 is YYEEEE. CDR3 DNA sequence: TGTGCCAGCAGCCGGGAATACGCCAAGAATACGCAGTATTTT. Translated: CASSREYAKNTQYF.

The chain couples TRBV5-6 to TRBJ2-7; 9 bases line up with TRBD2. Germline V gene lookup returns CDR1 SGHDT and CDR2 YYEEEE. The CDR3 spans 15 residues. With V trimmed by 3 bases and J by 7 bases, 11 bases remained unmatched. Written as DNA, the CDR3 is TGTGCCAGCAGCTGGAGCGGGGGGCTAATGGGAGAGCAGTACTTC. It specifies CASSWSGGLMGEQYF.

V and J are TRBV7-2 and TRBJ2-5, with 9 bases aligning to TRBD1. The trim removed 1 base at V and 5 bases at J, leaving 5 bases unmatched. Germline V gene data show CDR1 as SGHTA and CDR2 as FQGNSA. The CDR3 length is 15 residues. The CDR3 loop reads CASSLDRGPFETQYF. The CDR3 nucleotides read TGTGCCAGCAGCTTAGACAGGGGGCCTTTTGAGACCCAGTACTTC.

The chain links TRBV5-8 to TRBJ2-5, with TRBD2 matching 8 bases. Looked up from germline, CDR1 is SGHTS and CDR2 is YDEGEE. Germline trimming cut 4 bases from V and 5 bases from J; bases unmatched to any gene: 7. The CDR3 is 14 amino acids. The CDR3 region is CASSSGTRWETQYF. In DNA, the CDR3 is TGTGCCAGCAGCAGCGGGACTAGATGGGAGACCCAGTACTTC.

This chain connects TRBV4-1 to TRBJ1-3; unclear D gene. Germline CDR1 MGHRA, CDR2 YSYEKL. Between the trimmed V and J ends, which lost 0 bases and 7 bases, there was a span of 7 bases. The CDR3 extends over 13 amino acids. The CDR3 DNA reads as TGCGCCAGCAGCCAAGACAGTGGGAACACCATATATTTT. Amino acid sequence: CASSQDSGNTIYF.

CDR3 loop: CAWRASPEGYGYTF. CDR3 DNA: TGTGCCTGGAGAGCTAGTCCCGAGGGCTATGGCTACACCTTC. The genes are TRBV30 and TRBJ1-2; D gene ambiguous. The CDR3 has 14 residues. Trimming removed 3 bases at V and 4 bases at J, with 15 bases between. Germline CDR1 is GTSNPN and CDR2 is SVGIG (reference sequence).

J is TRBJ1-2 and V is TRBV29-1, with D unresolved. Trimming left V 3 bases short and J 6 bases short, with 2 bases between. This CDR3 contains 9 residues. Looked up from germline, CDR1 is SQVTM and CDR2 is ANQGSEA. The CDR3 region is CSVEDGYTF. In DNA form, the CDR3 reads TGCAGCGTTGAGGATGGCTACACCTTC.

J is TRBJ1-1 and V is TRBV7-9; unclear D gene. Germline-derived CDR1 and CDR2 are SEHNR and FQNEAQ (reference sequence). Trimming took off 7 bases at V and 2 bases at J, with 23 bases between the two ends. CDR3 size: 17 residues. The DNA for the CDR3 is TGTGCCAGCAAAAGTTCGTTATGGCAGCCAGGTAACACTGAAGCTTTCTTT. Residues: CASKSSLWQPGNTEAFF. Full variable domain (missing parts from reference TRBV7-9 and TRBJ1-1): DTGVSQNPRHKITKRGQNVTFRCDPISEHNRLYWYRQTLGQGPEFLTYFQNEAQLEKSRLLSDRFSAERPKGSFSTLEIQRTEQGDSAMYLCASKSSLWQPGNTEAFFGQGTRLTVV.

The V call is TRBV6-6, the J call TRBJ2-7; TRBD2 matches at 13 bases. V dropped 4 bases and J dropped 2; count of bases not matched to a gene: 5. CDR1 is MNHNY, CDR2 SVGAGI, per germline (reference sequence). CDR3 length: 16 amino acids. The CDR3 sequence: CASSSPTSGRAYEQYF. CDR3 bases: TGTGCCAGCAGTTCTCCCACTAGCGGGAGGGCCTACGAGCAGTACTTC.

The V and J genes are TRBV6-1 and TRBJ2-7; tentative D call: TRBD1 (6 bases). The ends were cut back, 3 bases at V and 3 bases at J, with 18 bases in the middle. This CDR3 has 16 amino acids. Germline CDR1 and CDR2: MNHNS and SASEGT. The CDR3 nucleotides read TGTGCCAGCAGTGAGGCGACAGGCCGCCGGGGCTACGAGCAGTACTTC. Translated: CASSEATGRRGYEQYF.

This clone came up once. The chain recombines TRBV29-1 with TRBJ1-2; D might be TRBD1 (5 bases). There are 13 residues in the CDR3. In germline, CDR1 is SQVTM, CDR2 ANQGSEA. V was trimmed by 8 bases and J by 7 bases, leaving 20 bases between them. The CDR3 DNA reads as TGCAGCACCGGACAAACGGGGATGTCTGGCTACACCTTC. Its translation: CSTGQTGMSGYTF.